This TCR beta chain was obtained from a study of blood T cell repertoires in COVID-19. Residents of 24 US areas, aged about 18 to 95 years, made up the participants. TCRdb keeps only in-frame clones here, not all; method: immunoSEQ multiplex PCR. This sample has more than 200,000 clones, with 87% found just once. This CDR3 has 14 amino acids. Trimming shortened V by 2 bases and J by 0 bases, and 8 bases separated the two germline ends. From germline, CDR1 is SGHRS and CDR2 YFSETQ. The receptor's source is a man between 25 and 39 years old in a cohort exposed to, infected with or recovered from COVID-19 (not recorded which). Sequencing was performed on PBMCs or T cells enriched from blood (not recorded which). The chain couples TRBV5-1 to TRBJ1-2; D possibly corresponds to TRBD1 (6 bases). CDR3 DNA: TGCGCCAGCAGCTTCAGGGGCGCTAACTATGGCTACACCTTC. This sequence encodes CASSFRGANYGYTF. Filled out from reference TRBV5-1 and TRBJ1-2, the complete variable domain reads KAGVTQTPRYLIKTRGQQVTLSCSPISGHRSVSWYQQTPGQGLQFLFEYFSETQRNKGNFPGRFSGRQFSNSRSEMNVSTLELGDSALYLCASSFRGANYGYTFGSGTRLTVV.